One and the same sample provided the 5 T cell receptor beta chains below, sequenced in a study of blood T cell repertoires in COVID-19. The protocol was immunoSEQ multiplex PCR, while the TCRdb copy is restricted to in-frame clones and leaves out a portion. The sample records about 160,000 clones, about 87% being singletons. The sample taken for sequencing was peripheral blood. Receptors were obtained from an older woman with COVID-19, enrolled during active disease.

The V gene is TRBV7-2, the J gene TRBJ1-5, with TRBD1 matching 8 bases. The CDR3 is 15 amino acids. Germline V gene data show CDR1 as SGHTA and CDR2 as FQGNSA. The junction had 6 bases not matched to a gene; V was cut back by 5 bases and J by 3 bases. CDR3 in amino acids: CASSPRTGNNQPQHF. Here the CDR3 DNA reads TGTGCCAGCAGCCCGAGGACAGGGAACAATCAGCCCCAGCATTTT.

This clone was seen a few times. CDR3 amino acids: CASSLRADSYNEQFF. CDR3 nucleotide sequence: TGTGCCAGCAGCTTAAGAGCGGACTCCTACAATGAGCAGTTCTTC. J is TRBJ2-1 and V is TRBV7-3; a possible D gene is TRBD2 (5 bases). The CDR3 spans 15 residues. The germline V gene encodes CDR1 SGHTA and CDR2 FQGTGA. V was clipped by 1 base and J by 0 bases, with 7 bases between them.

The CDR3 loop is CASSLEELQETQYF. DNA for the CDR3: TGCGCCAGCAGCTTGGAGGAGTTACAAGAGACCCAGTACTTC. J is TRBJ2-5 and V is TRBV5-1; no reliable D call. Trimming took 0 bases from V and 2 from J, leaving 8 bases between them. This CDR3 is 14 amino acids long. Germline V gives CDR1 SGHRS, CDR2 YFSETQ.

The chain uses TRBV19 and TRBJ1-1; D possibly corresponds to TRBD1 (5 bases). The V gene lost 3 bases and the J gene lost 5 bases, with 19 bases spanning the gap. The CDR3 spans 16 residues. The V gene's germline CDR1 is LNHDA and CDR2 SQIVND (reference sequence). This CDR3 is CASSIGRGPGSTEAFF. The CDR3 nucleotides are TGTGCCAGTAGTATTGGGAGGGGCCCAGGGAGTACTGAAGCTTTCTTT. The variable domain in full, completed from reference TRBV19 and TRBJ1-1, reads DGGITQSPKYLFRKEGQNVTLSCEQNLNHDAMYWYRQDPGQGLRLIYYSQIVNDFQKGDIAEGYSVSREKKESFPLTVTSAQKNPTAFYLCASSIGRGPGSTEAFFGQGTRLTVV.

The chain carries TRBV29-1 and TRBJ1-2; D uncertain. The CDR3 runs to 13 residues. V dropped 7 bases and J dropped 4 bases, with 16 bases sitting between them. The germline V gene encodes CDR1 SQVTM and CDR2 ANQGSEA. DNA of the CDR3: TGCAGCGCCGGTATTAGAGAGGGCTATGGCTACACCTTC. Translated: CSAGIREGYGYTF.